This is a list of T cell receptor beta chains from one sample in a study of regulatory T cells in long-lasting Graves disease. TCRdb analysed the multiplex PCR reads with MiXCR anew, one entry per CDR3 protein. The table records roughly 420,000 distinct CDR3 sequences, around 15% of them present only once. Sample: peripheral blood mononuclear cells (PBMCs), taken at new diagnosis, from a patient treated with antithyroid drugs. These receptors were obtained from a female donor with Graves disease. Each CDR3 is given without its conserved first and last residue.

J gene,V gene,CDR3 protein
TRBJ1-2,TRBV12-3/TRBV12-4,ASSPRTGALTN
TRBJ2-1,TRBV7-9,ASSIGAGGTYNEQF
TRBJ1-3,TRBV20-1,SVSTGGSGSGNTIY
TRBJ2-5,TRBV20-1,SARDQTGGKSQY
TRBJ2-7,TRBV3-1,ASSHLGGNFYYEQY
TRBJ1-4,TRBV6-1,ASRRDGFNEKLF
TRBJ2-3,TRBV20-1,SARGQGAGDTQY
TRBJ2-2,TRBV5-6,ASSGGAYAGELF
TRBJ2-1,TRBV5-1,ASSLEIRIFYNEQF
TRBJ2-1,TRBV20-1,SARVDSSYNEQF
TRBJ2-2,TRBV12-3/TRBV12-4,ASSFRTGGSGELF
TRBJ2-7,TRBV7-8,ASSSGQRDYEQY
TRBJ1-1,TRBV12-3/TRBV12-4,ASSPAVNTEAF
TRBJ2-3,TRBV7-3,ASSLRGGGADTQY
TRBJ1-4,TRBV12-3/TRBV12-4,ASSFATTSEKLF